These 20 T cell receptor beta chains share one sample of origin, sequenced in a study of Graves' ophthalmopathy and Graves' hyperthyroidism. Scientists amplified the TCR beta CDR3 regions from RNA transcripts. Second-round multiplex PCR came after a first-round RT-PCR that employed HTBI primers. TCRdb called the multiplex PCR reads again in MiXCR, with one record for every CDR3 protein. In the table there are about 600,000 distinct CDR3 sequences, under 40% of which are singletons. The specimen was peripheral blood or thyroid tissue (not recorded which). The receptor source for this set is an adult man with Graves' hyperthyroidism.

This clonotype was detected ten times or more. The genes are TRBV5-1 and TRBJ1-1, with 8 nucleotides matching TRBD1. Germline V gene sequence: CDR1 SGHRS, CDR2 YFSETQ. Trimming cost V 4 bases and J 7 bases; bases outside gene matches: 12. CDR3 length: 15 residues. The CDR3 sequence: CASSKRTGPDGEAFF. CDR3 coding DNA: TGCGCCAGCAGCAAGAGGACAGGGCCGGATGGTGAAGCTTTCTTT.

Turning to this clonotype: At one boundary the junction diverges from the germline segment, which might be a read error. V is TRBV7-7 and J is TRBJ2-5; 10 bases align to TRBD1. Germline V gene sequence: CDR1 SSHAT, CDR2 FNYEAQ (reference sequence). CDR3 length equals 15 residues. The CDR3 here is CASSLGQGNRETQYF. The DNA of the CDR3 is TGTGCTAGCAGCTTGGGACAGGGGAATCGAGAGACCCAGTACTTC.

This clonotype has a handful of counts. The missing conserved phenylalanine or tryptophan at the end of this CDR3 makes a read error likely. The chain combines TRBV20-1 with TRBJ1-1; no firm D call. In germline, CDR1 is DFQATT, CDR2 SNEGSKA (reference sequence). The CDR3 runs 15 residues. With 3 bases removed from V and 5 bases from J, the gap between germline ends came to 19 bases. CDR3 nucleotides: TGCAGTGCTAGTGATCGGGTCGGAGCCCGGACTGAAGCTTTCCTT. Protein product: CSASDRVGARTEAFL.

The sample holds one count of this clonotype. CDR3 in DNA: TGTGCCATCAGTGTAGCGGGGCTCGGTGAAAAACTGTTTTTT. It is translated as CAISVAGLGEKLFF. This chain uses TRBV10-3 with TRBJ1-4; the D gene is possibly TRBD1 (5 bases). CDR1 is ENHRY and CDR2 is SYGVKD in the germline V gene. Trimming pared 4 bases from V and 7 bases from J, leaving 13 bases between. The CDR3 has 14 residues.

The table lists this clonotype with many counts. The chain uses TRBV7-8 and TRBJ2-7, with 8 positions matching TRBD2. The CDR3 loop spans 14 amino acids. Germline values: CDR1 SGHVS, CDR2 FQNEAQ. Losses at the gene ends were 0 bases for V and 4 bases for J; bases not matched to a gene: 2. This CDR3 is CASSLASGEYEQYF. The CDR3 DNA reads as TGTGCCAGCAGCTTAGCTAGCGGGGAATACGAGCAGTACTTC. The variable domain in full, completed from reference TRBV7-8 and TRBJ2-7, reads GAGVSQSPRYKVAKRGQDVALRCDPISGHVSLFWYQQALGQGPEFLTYFQNEAQLDKSGLPSDRFFAERPEGSVSTLKIQRTQQEDSAVYLCASSLASGEYEQYFGPGTRLTVT.

Points on this clonotype: A single base separates this from a much larger clone, so it may be a read error. V usage is TRBV2 and J usage is TRBJ2-7, with D hard to call. Germline V CDR1 and CDR2: SNHLY, FYNNEI. The CDR3 contains 13 residues. The V end was cut by 7 bases, the J end by 3 bases, with 13 bases between. In DNA, the CDR3 is TGTGCCAGCACCGAGACCGGGTGCTACGAGCAGTACTTC. It codes for CASTETGCYEQYF.

Ten or more counts support this clonotype. The genes are TRBV7-9 and TRBJ1-4, with D tentatively TRBD1 (6 bases). This CDR3 has 14 amino acids. Between the trimmed V and J ends, which lost 6 bases and 6 bases, there was a span of 14 bases. Germline V gene lookup returns CDR1 SEHNR and CDR2 FQNEAQ (reference sequence). CDR3 DNA sequence: TGTGCCAGCAGACCCGGGGGGGCTGATGAAAAACTGTTTTTT. Translated: CASRPGGADEKLFF.

The chain combines TRBV12-3 or TRBV12-4 with TRBJ1-6, with TRBD1 matching 7 bases. The J segment lost 9 bases and the V segment lost 7 bases, leaving 9 bases of the junction unmatched. The length of the CDR3 is 14 residues. The CDR3 DNA reads TGTGCCAGCAAGAATTTGGGACAGACTTCACCCCTCCACTTT. Its translation: CASKNLGQTSPLHF.

This clonotype showed up many times. The chain uses TRBV6-6 and TRBJ2-2; 10 nucleotides align to TRBD2. V lost 6 bases and J lost 0; bases outside the gene matches: 7. The length of the CDR3 is 17 residues. Germline V gene sequence: CDR1 MNHNY, CDR2 SVGAGI (reference sequence). This chain's CDR3 is CASRRTSGTTNTGELFF. In nucleotides, the CDR3 is TGTGCCAGCAGGCGCACTAGCGGGACAACGAACACCGGGGAGCTGTTTTTT.

The genes are TRBV7-6 and TRBJ2-7, with 9 nucleotides matching TRBD2. The J call may be mistaken, given a closer DNA end match to TRBJ2-1. There are 16 residues in the CDR3. The germline V gene has CDR1 SGHVS and CDR2 FNYEAQ. CDR3 protein: CASSLGAGRGGAEQFF. The DNA of the CDR3 is TGTGCCAGCAGCTTAGGTGCGGGGCGGGGGGGGGCTGAGCAGTTCTTC.

This clonotype was seen repeatedly, ten times or more. In DNA form, the CDR3 reads TGTGCCAGCAGTTTGGCCGGGGGCGACAATCAGCCCCAGCATTTT. Its protein is CASSLAGGDNQPQHF. The chain joins TRBV12-3 or TRBV12-4 to TRBJ1-5; a weak D match, TRBD1 (6 bases). With 3 bases removed from V and 3 bases from J, the gap between germline ends came to 12 bases. The CDR3 covers 15 residues.

This clonotype was detected many times. The DNA for the CDR3 is TGTGCCAGCAGTGATCTCCCCAATCAGCCCCAGCATTTT. Translating it yields CASSDLPNQPQHF. The chain joins TRBV2 to TRBJ1-5; the D is unclear. This CDR3 has 13 amino acids. V lost 3 bases and J lost 3, with 6 bases in between. CDR1 SNHLY and CDR2 FYNNEI come from the germline V gene.

The J gene is TRBJ2-1, the V gene TRBV19; D uncertain. Germline CDR1 LNHDA, CDR2 SQIVND (reference sequence). The CDR3 is made up of 15 amino acids. V lost 7 bases, J lost 4 bases, and 17 bases lay in between. DNA of the CDR3: TGTGCCAGTACCACCACCATCCCCCCGTACAATGAGCAGTTCTTC. Protein: CASTTTIPPYNEQFF. The variable domain in full, with the rest retrieved from reference TRBV19 and TRBJ2-1, is DGGITQSPKYLFRKEGQNVTLSCEQNLNHDAMYWYRQDPGQGLRLIYYSQIVNDFQKGDIAEGYSVSREKKESFPLTVTSAQKNPTAFYLCASTTTIPPYNEQFFGPGTRLTVL.

The chain is built from TRBV7-9 and TRBJ1-1; TRBD1 agrees at 8 bases. Germline CDR1 reads SEHNR; CDR2 reads FQNEAQ (reference sequence). This CDR3 is 15 amino acids long. Trimming cost V 5 bases and J 4 bases; bases outside gene matches: 9. CDR3 in DNA: TGTGCCAGCAGCCCACAGGGGGGGCCCAGCACTGAAGCTTTCTTT. Amino acids: CASSPQGGPSTEAFF.

This clonotype has a count of ten or more. The chain joins TRBV7-9 to TRBJ2-7, with D unresolved. Germline V gene sequence: CDR1 SEHNR, CDR2 FQNEAQ (reference sequence). Trimming stripped 5 bases from V and 2 bases from J, with 10 bases between. The CDR3 runs to 13 residues. The CDR3 DNA reads TGTGCCAGCAGCCTAAGTGACCCCTACGAGCAGTACTTC. Translation: CASSLSDPYEQYF.

This clonotype was seen more than once but under ten times. J is TRBJ2-7 and V is TRBV5-6; 8 positions agree with TRBD2. Germline CDR1 and CDR2: SGHDT and YYEEEE. The length of the CDR3 is 14 residues. Unmatched junction bases numbered 6, after V lost 4 bases and J lost 3 bases. CDR3 bases: TGTGCCAGCAGCGGGACTAGTTTCAACTACGAGCAGTACTTC. This encodes CASSGTSFNYEQYF.

At least ten counts were recorded for this clonotype. The genes are TRBV11-3 and TRBJ1-3; 8 positions agree with TRBD1. V lost 1 base to trimming and J lost 7 bases; unmatched junction nucleotides: 6. Germline V gene data show CDR1 as SGHNT and CDR2 as YENEEA. The CDR3 loop spans 15 amino acids. CDR3 residues: CASSLADRVTNTIYF. The DNA for the CDR3 is TGTGCCAGCAGCTTAGCGGACAGGGTTACGAACACCATATATTTT.

This clonotype was detected ten times or more. The V call is TRBV12-3 or TRBV12-4, the J call TRBJ2-2, with D tentatively TRBD2 (7 bases). This CDR3 has 14 amino acids. V dropped 3 bases and J dropped 7 bases, with 12 bases sitting between them. The chain's CDR3 is CASSLAGASGELFF. The CDR3 DNA reads TGTGCCAGCAGTTTGGCGGGGGCCAGCGGGGAGCTGTTTTTT.

This clonotype appeared a few times. The genes are TRBV19 and TRBJ1-3, with D perhaps TRBD1 (5 bases). This CDR3 spans 14 amino acids. CDR1 and CDR2 (germline): LNHDA, SQIVND (reference sequence). The ends were cut back, 5 bases at V and 4 bases at J, with 12 bases in the middle. The CDR3, as DNA: TGTGCCAGTAGTGCCAGGGTAAAAGGAAACACCATATATTTT. Residues: CASSARVKGNTIYF.

The chain uses TRBV2 and TRBJ1-6; 9 nucleotides line up with TRBD1. This CDR3 is 17 amino acids long. V dropped 6 bases and J dropped 4; count of bases not matched to a gene: 10. CDR1 SNHLY and CDR2 FYNNEI come from the germline V gene. Written as DNA, the CDR3 is TGTGCCAGCAGAAGCGGGACAGGGTCGGGGTATAATTCACCCCTCCACTTT. Residues: CASRSGTGSGYNSPLHF.